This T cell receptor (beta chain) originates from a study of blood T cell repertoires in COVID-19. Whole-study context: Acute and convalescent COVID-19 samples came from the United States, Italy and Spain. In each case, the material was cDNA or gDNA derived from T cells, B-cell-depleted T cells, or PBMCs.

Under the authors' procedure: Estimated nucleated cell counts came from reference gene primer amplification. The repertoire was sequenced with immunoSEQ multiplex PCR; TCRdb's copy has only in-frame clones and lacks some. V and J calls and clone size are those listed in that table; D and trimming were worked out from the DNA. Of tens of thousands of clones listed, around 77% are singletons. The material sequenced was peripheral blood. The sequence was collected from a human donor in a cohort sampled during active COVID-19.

The chain's CDR3 is CASSNFRGVGEKLFF. The CDR3, as DNA: TGTGCCAGCAGCAACTTCAGGGGGGTTGGTGAAAAACTGTTTTTT. The J gene is TRBJ1-4, the V gene TRBV14; 7 bases map to TRBD1. With V trimmed by 5 bases and J by 7 bases, 10 bases remained unmatched. Germline V gives CDR1 SGHDN, CDR2 FVKESK. The CDR3 is 15 residues long.